One and the same sample provided the 14 T cell receptor beta chains below, sequenced in a study of metastatic and nonmetastatic thyroid tumors. TCRdb re-analyzed the PCR reads through MiXCR. The sample holds 16,000 or so clones, about 24% seen once. Treatment of any kind had been given to no patient before thyroid surgery. Sequenced input: tumor tissue. The receptors come from a male donor with papillary thyroid cancer or a benign thyroid nodule (not recorded which). Some clones in this sample may be carry-over from other donors' samples.

The chain carries TRBV11-2 and TRBJ2-2; the match to TRBD1 covers 7 bases. The junction had 9 bases not matched to a gene; V was cut back by 4 bases and J by 7 bases. The length of the CDR3 is 15 residues. The germline V gene has CDR1 SGHAT and CDR2 FQNNGV. The CDR3 loop is CASSSNRGPGGELFF. The CDR3 coding sequence is TGTGCCAGCAGCTCGAACAGGGGACCGGGCGGGGAGCTGTTTTTT.

This clone was seen a few times. Written as DNA, the CDR3 is TGCGCCAGCAGCCAAGATTTGGTAACTGAAGCTTTCTTT. This codes for CASSQDLVTEAFF. The chain employs TRBV4-3 and TRBJ1-1; D is unresolved. This CDR3 region has 13 residues. Trimming stripped 0 bases from V and 5 bases from J, with 7 bases between. Germline values: CDR1 LGHNA, CDR2 YSLEER.

This clone was counted at least ten times. The V call is TRBV7-9, the J call TRBJ1-2; perhaps TRBD1 as D (5 bases). The V end lost 6 bases, the J end lost 4 bases, and 12 bases lay between the germline ends. Germline V gene data show CDR1 as SEHNR and CDR2 as FQNEAQ (reference sequence). The CDR3 sequence is 13 residues long. CDR3 protein: CASRGPGGYGYTF. The CDR3 nucleotides read TGTGCCAGCAGGGGGCCGGGAGGCTATGGCTACACCTTC.

By sample fraction, this clone is medium-sized (0.01 to 0.1%). The chain is built from TRBV28 and TRBJ1-2; D is unclear. Germline CDR1 MDHEN, CDR2 SYDVKM. CDR3 size: 14 residues. With 6 bases removed from V and 5 bases from J, the gap between germline ends came to 16 bases. The CDR3 loop is CASRTPTEYYGYTF. The CDR3 DNA reads TGTGCCAGCAGAACACCGACGGAGTATTATGGCTACACCTTC.

This clone came up many times. This chain joins TRBV24-1 and TRBJ2-1; 8 bases are shared with TRBD1. Germline-derived CDR1 and CDR2 are KGHDR and SFDVKD. The CDR3 is made up of 16 amino acids. Losses at the gene ends were 4 bases for V and 5 bases for J; bases not matched to a gene: 9. The CDR3 here is CATSDSRQGTNNEQFF. DNA for the CDR3: TGTGCCACCAGTGACTCCAGACAGGGGACAAACAATGAGCAGTTCTTC.

The chain joins TRBV6-2 or TRBV6-3 to TRBJ2-7; the match to TRBD2 covers 14 bases. Germline V gene data show CDR1 as MNHEY and CDR2 as SVGEGT. The J segment lost 1 base and the V segment lost 7 bases, leaving 6 bases of the junction unmatched. The CDR3 has 16 amino acids. CDR3 bases: TGTGCCAGCAAACCTCGGACTAGCGGGGGGTCCTACGAGCAGTACTTC. This encodes CASKPRTSGGSYEQYF.

The gene calls are TRBV6-1 and TRBJ1-6, with no clear D. The CDR3 extends over 11 amino acids. Per the germline V gene, CDR1 is MNHNS and CDR2 is SASEGT. The V and J ends lost 7 bases and 5 bases respectively, with 3 bases between them. The CDR3 here is CASTNNSPLHF. CDR3 nucleotides: TGTGCCAGCACTAATAATTCACCCCTCCACTTT.

By share, this clone ranks as medium-sized. The chain is built from TRBV12-3 or TRBV12-4 and TRBJ2-3, with 12 bases matching TRBD2. CDR3 size: 16 residues. The junction had 3 bases not matched to a gene; V was cut back by 3 bases and J by 2 bases. CDR3 residues: CASSFLAGGLTDTQYF. CDR3 DNA sequence: TGTGCCAGCAGTTTCCTAGCGGGGGGGCTCACAGATACGCAGTATTTT.

The table lists this clone with many counts. The rearrangement joins TRBV3-1 to TRBJ2-1; 8 bases match TRBD1. CDR3 size: 14 residues. Germline V gives CDR1 LGHDT, CDR2 YNNKEL (reference sequence). V dropped 6 bases and J dropped 8; count of bases not matched to a gene: 9. Written as DNA, the CDR3 is TGTGCCAGCAGGCGGACAGGGCCATCTGATGAGCAGTTCTTC. Its translation: CASRRTGPSDEQFF.

The V and J genes are TRBV6-2 or TRBV6-3 and TRBJ1-6, with 7 bases matching TRBD1. Looked up from germline, CDR1 is MNHEY and CDR2 is SVGEGT. The junction had 9 bases not matched to a gene; V was cut back by 9 bases and J by 7 bases. The CDR3 has 14 residues. The CDR3 region has the DNA TGTGCCAGTTTGGACAGGCGTACGAATTCACCCCTCCACTTT. It translates to CASLDRRTNSPLHF.

This clone has only a few counts. The chain employs TRBV28 and TRBJ2-7, with 9 bases matching TRBD2. Germline lookup yields CDR1 MDHEN and CDR2 SYDVKM. The CDR3 is 11 residues long. V shed 4 bases and J 10 bases; nucleotides not matched to a gene: 2. CDR3 DNA sequence: TGTGCCAGCAGTTCGACTAGCGGTCAGTACTTC. This codes for CASSSTSGQYF.

About this clone: Germline and junction disagree at one end, which may indicate a read error. This chain links TRBV29-1 with TRBJ2-5; TRBD2 agrees at 7 bases. CDR1 and CDR2 (germline): SQVTM, ANQGSEA. The CDR3 is 15 residues long. This CDR3 reads CSECRPAGLQETRYF. The CDR3 region has the DNA TGCAGCGAGTGCAGGCCAGCGGGGCTACAAGAGACCCGGTACTTC.

In this sample, this clone is medium-sized. The gene calls are TRBV20-1 and TRBJ1-5, with D unclear. The CDR3 consists of 15 residues. Germline V gene data show CDR1 as DFQATT and CDR2 as SNEGSKA (reference sequence). The V gene lost 0 bases and the J gene lost 4 bases, with 13 bases spanning the gap. The CDR3 protein is CSAREFEGMNQPQHF. The DNA for the CDR3 is TGCAGTGCTAGAGAATTTGAGGGAATGAATCAGCCCCAGCATTTT.

This clone has ten or more counts. This may arise from a read error, as a much more abundant clone is one base away. The conserved phenylalanine or tryptophan is not found at the CDR3 terminus, so this likely reflects a read error. This chain links TRBV2 with TRBJ2-3; D is uncertain. Per germline, CDR1 SNHLY and CDR2 FYNNEI. This CDR3 region has 12 residues. The V and J ends lost 3 bases and 1 base respectively, with 2 bases between them. In DNA form, the CDR3 reads TGTGCCAGCAGTGAGCGCACAGATACGCAGTATCTT. As protein: CASSERTDTQYL.